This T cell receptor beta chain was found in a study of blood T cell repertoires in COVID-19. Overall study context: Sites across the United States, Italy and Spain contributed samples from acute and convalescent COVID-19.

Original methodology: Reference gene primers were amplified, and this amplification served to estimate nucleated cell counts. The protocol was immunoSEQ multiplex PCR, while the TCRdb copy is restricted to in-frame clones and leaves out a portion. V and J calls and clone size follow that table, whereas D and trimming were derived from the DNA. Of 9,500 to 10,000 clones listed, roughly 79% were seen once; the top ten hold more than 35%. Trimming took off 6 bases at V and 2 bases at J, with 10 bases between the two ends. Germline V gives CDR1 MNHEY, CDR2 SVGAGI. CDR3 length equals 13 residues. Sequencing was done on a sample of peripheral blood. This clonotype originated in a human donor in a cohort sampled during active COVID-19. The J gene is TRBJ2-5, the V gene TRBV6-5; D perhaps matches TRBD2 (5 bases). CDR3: CASSVSGQETQYF. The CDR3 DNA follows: TGTGCCAGCAGCGTAAGCGGTCAAGAGACCCAGTACTTC.